These T cell receptor beta chains were read from a single sample in a study of T cell responses to AZD1222 COVID-19 vaccine. Profiling relied on immunoSEQ multiplex PCR, and the TCRdb table lists in-frame clones only, not all of them. The sample includes tens of thousands of clones, roughly 90% of them seen just once. Sequenced material: peripheral blood, taken on day 0 of AZD1222 vaccination. These receptors originate from an adult in good health. Each CDR3 is given with its conserved first and last residue. Fields, in order: clone size, J gene, V gene, D gene, CDR3 DNA, CDR3 protein. A D gene is named only where the DNA matches it firmly. The listing skips clone size in some rows; elsewhere it reads once, few, many or a size class.

NA TRBJ2-5 TRBV6-5 TRBD1 TGTGCCAGCAGGTACAGGGGAGAGACCCAGTACTTC CASRYRGETQYF
NA TRBJ2-2 TRBV5-1 NA TGCGCCAGCTCCGGGACGGAGGTATTCGGGGAGCTGTTTTTT CASSGTEVFGELFF
NA TRBJ2-5 TRBV2 TRBD2 TGTGCCAGCAGTGGGGAACTAGCGGGGGACCAAGAGACCCAGTACTTC CASSGELAGDQETQYF
few TRBJ1-2 TRBV11-2 NA TGTGCCAGCAGCTTAGATAATGGGCCGAGGGATGGCTACACCTTC CASSLDNGPRDGYTF
NA TRBJ2-2 TRBV7-2 TRBD1 TGTGCCGCTAAGTGGACAGGGGGAAGGTCGGACACCGGGGAGCTGTTTTTT CAAKWTGGRSDTGELFF
NA TRBJ2-7 TRBV15 NA TGTGCCACCAGCAGGGGACGGAACTACGAGCAGTACTTC CATSRGRNYEQYF
NA TRBJ1-2 TRBV15 TRBD1 TGTGCCACCAGCAGATCCTACCCGGGACAGGCCAACTATGGCTACACCTTC CATSRSYPGQANYGYTF
NA TRBJ1-2 TRBV5-5 NA TGTGCCAGCAGCTTGCGTCTTCTTTATATGGGGGGTCCGGGCGGCTACACCTTC CASSLRLLYMGGPGGYTF
once TRBJ2-1 TRBV11-2 NA TGTGCCAGCAGCACTACAGCGAGCTCCTACAATGAGCAGTTCTTC CASSTTASSYNEQFF
NA TRBJ1-1 TRBV6-5 TRBD1 TGTGCCAGCAGTTTTACCGACAGGGGGAACACTGAAGCTTTCTTT CASSFTDRGNTEAFF
NA TRBJ1-1 TRBV7-8 TRBD1 TGTGCCAGCAGCTTAGAGGACAGGGCCGTGAACACTGAAGCTTTCTTT CASSLEDRAVNTEAFF
NA TRBJ1-1 TRBV10-2 NA TGCGCCAGCAGTCGGACCGACACCACAGTAGGCACTGAAGCTTTCTTT CASSRTDTTVGTEAFF
NA TRBJ1-2 TRBV6-6 NA TGTGCCAGCAGGGACAGCGATCATGGCTACACCTTC CASRDSDHGYTF
NA TRBJ1-2 TRBV18 TRBD1 TGTGCCAGCTCACCAATTAGACAGGGTAACTATGGCTACACCTTC CASSPIRQGNYGYTF
NA TRBJ1-3 TRBV19 NA TGTGCCAGTAGTATAGGGGCCGAAGCAAACACCATATATTTT CASSIGAEANTIYF
NA TRBJ2-3 TRBV6-5 NA TGTGCCAGCAGTTACGGGGGGGCAGGGGATACGCAGTATTTT CASSYGGAGDTQYF
NA TRBJ2-3 TRBV7-3 TRBD2 TGTGCCAGCAGCTCAGCGGGGGGCCTCTCAGATACGCAGTATTTT CASSSAGGLSDTQYF
NA TRBJ1-6 TRBV19 NA TGTGCCAGTAGTATTGGAGCATCACCCCTCCACTTT CASSIGASPLHF
NA TRBJ2-4 TRBV29-1 NA TGCAGCGTGTGGACCACAGCCAAAAACATTCAGTACTTC CSVWTTAKNIQYF
NA TRBJ1-1 TRBV7-9 NA TGTGCCAGCAGCTCCCGAAGACAGTTGAACACTGAAGCTTTCTTT CASSSRRQLNTEAFF
NA TRBJ2-2 TRBV11-2 TRBD2 TGTGCCAGCAGCTTAAGGCTAGCGGGGGGTGGCACCGGGGAGCTGTTTTTT CASSLRLAGGGTGELFF
NA TRBJ1-1 TRBV19 NA TGTGCCAGTAGAAGGGATGGGGCGGGGGCCAACACTGAAGCTTTCTTT CASRRDGAGANTEAFF
NA TRBJ2-2 TRBV18 NA TGTGCCAGCTCATCCGGATCAGGGAACACCGGGGAGCTGTTTTTT CASSSGSGNTGELFF
NA TRBJ1-2 TRBV28 NA TGTGCCAGCAGTTGGGGCGCGCAACACCAGGGCTATGGCTACACCTTC CASSWGAQHQGYGYTF
NA TRBJ2-7 TRBV10-1 TRBD1 TGCGCCAGCAGTGACTCCGGGACAGGGTCACCCTCGTCCTGGAGGAGGTCCTACGAGCAGTACTTC CASSDSGTGSPSSWRRSYEQYF
NA TRBJ2-5 TRBV29-1 NA TGCAGCGTTGTCCCTCTAGCAGCTCAAGAGACCCAGTACTTC CSVVPLAAQETQYF
NA TRBJ2-2 TRBV27 TRBD2 TGTGCCAGCACGCTCCTAACCGGGACTAGGGAGCTGTTTTTT CASTLLTGTRELFF
NA TRBJ1-2 TRBV30 NA TGTGCCTGGAGTGCCCAGGGCTATGGCTACACCTTC CAWSAQGYGYTF
NA TRBJ2-3 TRBV19 TRBD1 TGTGCCAGTAGTACCCCAGGGGGCCGTTTCCCAGATACGCAGTATTTT CASSTPGGRFPDTQYF
NA TRBJ1-1 TRBV18 TRBD1 TGTGCCAGCTCACCACCCAAGGGACAGGGCTCTGAAGCTTTCTTT CASSPPKGQGSEAFF
NA TRBJ1-4 TRBV25-1 NA TGTGCCAGCAGTTTCTCTAATGAAAAACTGTTTTTT CASSFSNEKLFF
NA TRBJ2-1 TRBV5-1 NA TGCGCCAGCAGCTTGACAGGAGATGAGCAGTTCTTC CASSLTGDEQFF
once TRBJ1-3 TRBV6-1 NA TGTGCCAGCAGTGAAGAGGGGGAACCCTCTGGAAACACCATATATTTT CASSEEGEPSGNTIYF
once TRBJ1-1 TRBV18 NA TGTGCCAGCTCACCAAGTCCGGGGAACACTGAAGCTTTCTTT CASSPSPGNTEAFF
NA TRBJ2-1 TRBV7-8 TRBD2 TGTGCCAGCAGCTTCGCTAGCGGGGTGGGTTACAATGAGCAGTTCTTC CASSFASGVGYNEQFF
NA TRBJ1-1 TRBV19 NA TGTGCCAGTAGCGGGGACATGAACACTGAAGCTTTCTTT CASSGDMNTEAFF
once TRBJ1-1 TRBV5-1 NA TGCGCCAGCAGCTGGGGGCTAACGAACACTGAAGCTTTCTTT CASSWGLTNTEAFF
NA TRBJ2-7 TRBV6-5 NA TGTGCCAGCAGTCCGGGACCTGCCTACGAGCAGTACTTC CASSPGPAYEQYF
NA TRBJ1-5 TRBV19 NA TGTGCCAGTAGTATAGGGAAGTCTCAGCCCCAGCATTTT CASSIGKSQPQHF
NA TRBJ2-7 TRBV6-5 TRBD1 TGTGCCAGCAGGATGGGGGACAGGGGTTTCCACGAGCAGTACTTC CASRMGDRGFHEQYF
NA TRBJ1-1 TRBV7-9 TRBD1 TGTGCCAGCAGCACAGACAGGGAGACGTCTTTCTTT CASSTDRETSFF
NA TRBJ2-5 TRBV11-3 NA TGTGCCAGCAGCTTCGCAGACCAAGAGACCCAGTACTTC CASSFADQETQYF
once TRBJ2-3 TRBV10-2 TRBD2 TGCGCCAGCAGTGAGCGCGGCGCGGGGGGCCATACGCAGTATTTT CASSERGAGGHTQYF
once TRBJ1-3 TRBV7-9 NA TGTGCCAGCAGCCCTGAGCGGGTGGCAGGAAACACCATATATTTT CASSPERVAGNTIYF
NA TRBJ1-2 TRBV29-1 NA TGCAGCGCCCGGGGCTCCGGGCCTCAAGGGGGCTACACCTTC CSARGSGPQGGYTF
NA TRBJ2-2 TRBV10-3 TRBD2 TGTGCCACCTTCCATACTAGCGGGGGGGACGAAGACACCGGGGAGCTGTTTTTT CATFHTSGGDEDTGELFF
once TRBJ2-2 TRBV18 TRBD2 TGTGCCAGCTCTCTCACGGGACTAGCAACCGGGGAGCTGTTTTTT CASSLTGLATGELFF
NA TRBJ2-7 TRBV9 NA TGTGCCAGCAGCGTAGTCGGAGGGGGCCACGAGCAGTACTTC CASSVVGGGHEQYF
NA TRBJ1-2 TRBV19 TRBD1 TGTGCCAGTAGTAACGGACAGGGTAGCGACACCTTC CASSNGQGSDTF
NA TRBJ1-2 TRBV10-1 NA TGCGCCAGCAGTGAAGATCAGAGCTATGGCTACACCTTC CASSEDQSYGYTF
NA TRBJ2-4 TRBV12-3/TRBV12-4 NA TGTGCCAGCAGTTCGGGCAACGAAAACATTCAGTACTTC CASSSGNENIQYF
NA TRBJ1-5 TRBV28 NA TGTGCCAGCAGTGGACCACAGCCCCAGCATTTT CASSGPQPQHF